This TCR beta chain was sequenced for a study of T cell responses to AZD1222 COVID-19 vaccine. The data were produced by immunoSEQ multiplex PCR, yet TCRdb's version contains in-frame clones alone and is incomplete. Of around 150,000 clones detected, about 93% appear once; the ten largest clones hold around 1.3%. CDR3 size: 14 residues. Trimming took off 0 bases at V and 5 bases at J, with 11 bases between the two ends. Germline assignment: CDR1 SGDLS and CDR2 YYNGEE. Concerning this clone: The antigen remains undetermined.

Study results and caveats: Nearly half of the spike-specific TCRs reportedly recognize variant regions that carry no mutations. Baseline seropositivity characterized only a handful of AZD1222 recipients. Receipt of two AZD1222 doses was followed by a rise in Spike-specific TCR breadth and depth.

The sequence was collected from an adult in good health. The sample was peripheral blood, taken on day 0 of AZD1222 vaccination. V and J are TRBV9 and TRBJ1-2; possibly TRBD1 for D (6 bases). The CDR3 sequence is CASSVGQGTYGYTF. DNA for the CDR3: TGTGCCAGCAGCGTAGGTCAGGGGACTTATGGCTACACCTTC.